Following are 9 T cell receptor beta chains from one sample sequenced in a study of blood T cell repertoires in COVID-19. The protocol was immunoSEQ multiplex PCR, while the TCRdb copy is restricted to in-frame clones and leaves out a portion. The data show about 81,000 clones, 88% seen once. The sequencing input was peripheral blood. The receptors shown here come from a man in his 70s with acute or convalescent COVID-19.

The chain combines TRBV9 with TRBJ1-4, with TRBD1 matching 10 bases. CDR1 and CDR2 (germline): SGDLS, YYNGEE. This CDR3 contains 15 residues. J was trimmed by 8 bases and V by 3 bases; bases with no gene match: 7. This chain's CDR3 is CASSDTGTGVEKLFF. The CDR3 bases are TGTGCCAGCAGCGATACCGGGACAGGGGTCGAAAAACTGTTTTTT.

The chain combines TRBV7-3 with TRBJ1-6; no definite D call. The germline gives CDR1 SGHTA, CDR2 FQGTGA. The ends were cut back, 3 bases at V and 0 bases at J, with 9 bases in the middle. This CDR3 has 16 amino acids. This chain's CDR3 is CASSFEWSSYNSPLHF. CDR3 nucleotides: TGTGCCAGCAGCTTCGAGTGGAGCTCCTATAATTCACCCCTCCACTTT. Complete variable domain (other parts from reference TRBV7-3 and TRBJ1-6): GAGVSQTPSNKVTEKGKYVELRCDPISGHTALYWYRQSLGQGPEFLIYFQGTGAADDSGLPNDRFFAVRPEGSVSTLKIQRTERGDSAVYLCASSFEWSSYNSPLHFGNGTRLTVT.

The rearrangement uses TRBV6-1 and TRBJ2-3, with D perhaps TRBD1 (5 bases). CDR3 length equals 11 residues. Trimming stripped 2 bases from V and 14 bases from J, with 11 bases between. Germline values: CDR1 MNHNS, CDR2 SASEGT. The CDR3 here is CASSELNTGYF. For the CDR3, the DNA is TGTGCCAGCAGTGAACTGAACACAGGGTATTTT.

The V and J genes are TRBV5-6 and TRBJ2-3, with TRBD2 matching 10 bases. Germline trimming cut 0 bases from V and 2 bases from J; bases unmatched to any gene: 3. This CDR3 is built from 16 residues. Germline-derived CDR1 and CDR2 are SGHDT and YYEEEE. CDR3 DNA sequence: TGTGCCAGCAGCTTGGTAGCGGGGGGACCCACAGATACGCAGTATTTT. It encodes CASSLVAGGPTDTQYF.

The V and J genes are TRBV5-6 and TRBJ2-4; D is unresolved. CDR1 is SGHDT, CDR2 YYEEEE, per germline. This CDR3 has 16 amino acids. Trimming pared 1 base from V and 0 bases from J, leaving 11 bases between. The CDR3 loop reads CASSLRSRIAKNIQYF. CDR3 bases: TGTGCCAGCAGCTTGCGATCGCGGATAGCCAAAAACATTCAGTACTTC.

The chain links TRBV7-9 to TRBJ2-7; 8 positions agree with TRBD2. Germline V gene lookup returns CDR1 SEHNR and CDR2 FQNEAQ (reference sequence). This CDR3 comprises 14 residues. With V trimmed by 2 bases and J by 7 bases, 7 bases remained unmatched. CDR3 in DNA: TGTGCCAGCAGCTTATGGACTAGCCAGAGGGAGCAGTACTTC. It is translated as CASSLWTSQREQYF. The whole variable domain, remainder taken from reference TRBV7-9 and TRBJ2-7, is DTGVSQNPRHKITKRGQNVTFRCDPISEHNRLYWYRQTLGQGPEFLTYFQNEAQLEKSRLLSDRFSAERPKGSFSTLEIQRTEQGDSAMYLCASSLWTSQREQYFGPGTRLTVT.

This chain uses TRBV19 with TRBJ2-2, with a tentative D call TRBD1 (6 bases). This CDR3 region has 15 residues. Germline lookup yields CDR1 LNHDA and CDR2 SQIVND (reference sequence). With 6 bases removed from V and 5 bases from J, the gap between germline ends came to 16 bases. The CDR3 nucleotides are TGTGCCAGTAGGATTGGGGGCGCAGGGACCGGGGAGCTGTTTTTT. Translating gives CASRIGGAGTGELFF.

The V gene is TRBV19, the J gene TRBJ2-7, with 10 bases identical to TRBD2. The J segment lost 7 bases and the V segment lost 9 bases, leaving 9 bases of the junction unmatched. The CDR3 sequence is 13 residues long. Germline CDR1 reads LNHDA; CDR2 reads SQIVND (reference sequence). The CDR3 bases are TGTGCCAGCTCTAGCGGGAGTCGTCGGGAGCAGTACTTC. This gives the protein CASSSGSRREQYF.

The genes are TRBV3-1 (or the pseudogene TRBV3-2) and TRBJ2-2; D gene ambiguous. Trimming removed 4 bases at V and 6 bases at J, with 9 bases between. This CDR3 is 13 amino acids long. Germline V CDR1 and CDR2: LGHDT, YNNKEL (reference sequence). The CDR3 DNA sequence: TGTGCCAGCAGCCGCGGCAGTCCCGGGGAGCTGTTTTTT. The encoded protein is CASSRGSPGELFF.